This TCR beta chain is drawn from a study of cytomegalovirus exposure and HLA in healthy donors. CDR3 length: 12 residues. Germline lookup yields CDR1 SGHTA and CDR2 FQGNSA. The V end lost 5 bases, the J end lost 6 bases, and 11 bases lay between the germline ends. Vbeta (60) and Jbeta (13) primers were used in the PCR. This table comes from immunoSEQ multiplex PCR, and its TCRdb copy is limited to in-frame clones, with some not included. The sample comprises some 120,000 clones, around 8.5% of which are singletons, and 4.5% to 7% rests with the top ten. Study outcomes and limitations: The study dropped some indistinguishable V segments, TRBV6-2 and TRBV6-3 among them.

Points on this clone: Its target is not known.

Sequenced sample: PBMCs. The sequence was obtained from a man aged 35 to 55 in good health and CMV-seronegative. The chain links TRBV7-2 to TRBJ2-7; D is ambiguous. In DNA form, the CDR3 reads TGTGCCAGCAGCCAGGTCTGGCTCGAGCAGTACTTC. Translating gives CASSQVWLEQYF.